This is a list of T cell receptor beta chains from one sample in a study of blood T cell repertoires in COVID-19. Clones were read by immunoSEQ multiplex PCR, and TCRdb kept only the in-frame ones, dropping some. In the table there are about 100,000 clones, around 80% of which are singletons. Specimen: peripheral blood. Receptors originate from a man in his 70s with active or convalescent COVID-19. Each CDR3 is given without its conserved first and last residue.

cdr3_length | j_call | v_call | cdr3_aa
15 | TRBJ2-1 | TRBV13 | ASSLAGLATAYNEQF
12 | TRBJ2-3 | TRBV10-1 | ASSETSGRDTQY
14 | TRBJ1-5 | TRBV24-1 | ATSDSGQGGDQPQH
13 | TRBJ1-3 | TRBV18 | ASSLTESSGNTIY
15 | TRBJ1-3 | TRBV9 | ASSVGGTGVSGNTIY
9 | TRBJ1-2 | TRBV20-1 | SAPRMRGYT
16 | TRBJ2-6 | TRBV6-4 | ASSERSVTNQLANVLT
14 | TRBJ2-3 | TRBV18 | ASSPSRDRGTDTQY
11 | TRBJ2-5 | TRBV5-1 | ASKELIQETQY
12 | TRBJ2-3 | TRBV5-1 | ASSSGLAADTQY
17 | TRBJ2-3 | TRBV3-1/TRBV3-2 | ASSQDSGSLAGSTDTQY
13 | TRBJ1-2 | TRBV28 | ASSPGTGDNYGYT
13 | TRBJ1-1 | TRBV5-1 | ASSLEPVMNTEAF
12 | TRBJ2-2 | TRBV28 | ASSFRHNAGELF
13 | TRBJ2-1 | TRBV7-9 | ASSLGSPPGHEQF
11 | TRBJ1-2 | TRBV5-1 | ASSSGAGEGYT
12 | TRBJ1-4 | TRBV5-1 | ASSQLGTDEKLF
13 | TRBJ1-5 | TRBV19 | ASSIAGFSNQPQH
10 | TRBJ1-2 | TRBV6-1 | ASRQASYGYT
14 | TRBJ2-3 | TRBV24-1 | ATSDSGTGGADTQY
13 | TRBJ2-5 | TRBV6-1 | ASSEVLVGGETQY
10 | TRBJ2-3 | TRBV5-8 | ASTPGPDTQY
13 | TRBJ2-1 | TRBV5-1 | ASSLSSGGNNEQF
14 | TRBJ1-2 | TRBV3-1/TRBV3-2 | ASSQIQGVSNYGYT
11 | TRBJ1-3 | TRBV12-3/TRBV12-4 | GTTGGSGNTIY
11 | TRBJ1-2 | TRBV4-1 | ASSHEGTSGYT
14 | TRBJ1-2 | TRBV5-1 | ASSVGQATPNYGYT
11 | TRBJ1-3 | TRBV5-1 | ASSLGQGNTIY